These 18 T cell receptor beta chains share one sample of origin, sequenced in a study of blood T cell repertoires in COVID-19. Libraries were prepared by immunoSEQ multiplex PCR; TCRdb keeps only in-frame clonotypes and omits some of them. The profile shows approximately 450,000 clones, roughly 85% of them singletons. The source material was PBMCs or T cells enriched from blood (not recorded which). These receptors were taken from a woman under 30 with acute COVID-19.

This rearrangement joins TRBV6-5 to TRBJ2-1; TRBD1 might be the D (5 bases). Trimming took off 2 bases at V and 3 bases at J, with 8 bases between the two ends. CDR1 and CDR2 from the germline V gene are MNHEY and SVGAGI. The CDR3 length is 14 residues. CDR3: CASSYADSYNEQFF. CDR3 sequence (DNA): TGTGCCAGCAGTTACGCCGACAGCTACAATGAGCAGTTCTTC.

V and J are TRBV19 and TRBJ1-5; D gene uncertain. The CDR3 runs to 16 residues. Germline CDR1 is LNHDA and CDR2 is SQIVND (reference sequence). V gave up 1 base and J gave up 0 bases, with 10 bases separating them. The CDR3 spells CASSIVGEISNQPQHF. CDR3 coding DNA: TGTGCCAGTAGTATAGTAGGAGAAATTAGCAATCAGCCCCAGCATTTT.

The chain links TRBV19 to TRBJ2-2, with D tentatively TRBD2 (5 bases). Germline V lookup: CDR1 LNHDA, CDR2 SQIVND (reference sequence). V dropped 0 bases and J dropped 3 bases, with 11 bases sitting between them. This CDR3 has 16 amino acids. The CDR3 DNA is TGTGCCAGTAGTATAGATTACCGGACTGACACCGGGGAGCTGTTTTTT. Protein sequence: CASSIDYRTDTGELFF.

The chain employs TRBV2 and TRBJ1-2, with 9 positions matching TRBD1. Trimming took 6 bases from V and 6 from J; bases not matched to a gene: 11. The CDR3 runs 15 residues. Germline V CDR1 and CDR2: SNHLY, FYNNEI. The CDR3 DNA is TGTGCCAGCAGCTCATCCGGGACAGGGCGGCATGGCTACACCTTC. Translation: CASSSSGTGRHGYTF.

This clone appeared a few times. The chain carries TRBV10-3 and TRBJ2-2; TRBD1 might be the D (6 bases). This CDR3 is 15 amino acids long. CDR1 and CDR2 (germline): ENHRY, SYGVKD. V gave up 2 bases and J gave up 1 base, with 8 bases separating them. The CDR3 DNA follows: TGTGCCATCAGTGAGGCACAGGGGAACACCGGGGAGCTGTTTTTT. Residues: CAISEAQGNTGELFF.

In DNA form, the CDR3 reads TGCAGTGCTAGTATGGCGGGAGGCCGGGAGACCCAGTACTTC. Translating it yields CSASMAGGRETQYF. The chain combines TRBV20-1 with TRBJ2-5, with TRBD2 identical over 8 bases. Germline loops: CDR1 DFQATT, CDR2 SNEGSKA (reference sequence). Trimming took 3 bases from V and 5 from J; bases not matched to a gene: 8. The CDR3 runs 14 residues.

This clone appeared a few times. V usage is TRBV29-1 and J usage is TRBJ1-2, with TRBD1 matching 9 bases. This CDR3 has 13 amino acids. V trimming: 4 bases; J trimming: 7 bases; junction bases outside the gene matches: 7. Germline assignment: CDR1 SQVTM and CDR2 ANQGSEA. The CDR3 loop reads CSVVGDRASGYTF. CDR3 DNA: TGCAGCGTTGTTGGGGACAGGGCGAGTGGCTACACCTTC.

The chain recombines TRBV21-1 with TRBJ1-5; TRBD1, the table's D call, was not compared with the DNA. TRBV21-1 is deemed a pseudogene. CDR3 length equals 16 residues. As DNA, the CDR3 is TGTGCCAGCAGCGTCCGGACACCCTATAGCAATCAGCCCCAGCATTTT. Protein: CASSVRTPYSNQPQHF.

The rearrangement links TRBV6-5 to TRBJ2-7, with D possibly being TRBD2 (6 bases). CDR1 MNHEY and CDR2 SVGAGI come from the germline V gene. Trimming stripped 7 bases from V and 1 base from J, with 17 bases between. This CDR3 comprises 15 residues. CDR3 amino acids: CASKPAGRRSYEQYF. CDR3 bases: TGTGCCAGCAAGCCTGCGGGGAGGCGATCCTACGAGCAGTACTTC.

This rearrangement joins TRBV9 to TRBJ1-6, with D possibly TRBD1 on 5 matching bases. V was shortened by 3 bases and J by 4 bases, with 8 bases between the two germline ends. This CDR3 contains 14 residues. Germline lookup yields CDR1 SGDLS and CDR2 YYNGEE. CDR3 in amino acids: CASSAGTYNSPLHF. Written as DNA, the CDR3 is TGTGCCAGCAGCGCCGGGACTTATAATTCACCCCTCCACTTT.

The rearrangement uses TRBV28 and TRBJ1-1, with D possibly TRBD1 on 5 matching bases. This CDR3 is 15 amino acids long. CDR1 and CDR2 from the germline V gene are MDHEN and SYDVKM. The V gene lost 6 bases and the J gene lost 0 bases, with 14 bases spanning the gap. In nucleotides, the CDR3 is TGTGCCAGCAGAATTCGGGGGGTCATGAACACTGAAGCTTTCTTT. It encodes CASRIRGVMNTEAFF.

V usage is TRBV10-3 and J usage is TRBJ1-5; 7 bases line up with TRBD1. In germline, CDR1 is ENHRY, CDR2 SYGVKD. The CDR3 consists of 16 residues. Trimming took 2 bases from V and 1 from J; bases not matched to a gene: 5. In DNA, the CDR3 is TGTGCCATCAGTGAGGGGGCAGGGGGGAGCAATCAGCCCCAGCATTTT. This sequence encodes CAISEGAGGSNQPQHF.

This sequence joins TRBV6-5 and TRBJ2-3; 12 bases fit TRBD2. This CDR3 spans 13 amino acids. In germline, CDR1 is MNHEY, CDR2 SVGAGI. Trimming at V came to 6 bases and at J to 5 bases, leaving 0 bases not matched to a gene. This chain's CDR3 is CASRGLAGDTQYF. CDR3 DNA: TGTGCCAGCAGGGGACTAGCGGGAGATACGCAGTATTTT.

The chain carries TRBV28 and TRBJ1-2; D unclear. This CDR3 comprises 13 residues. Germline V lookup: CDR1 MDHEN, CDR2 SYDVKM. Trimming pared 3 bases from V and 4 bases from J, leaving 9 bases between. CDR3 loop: CASSFPESYGYTF. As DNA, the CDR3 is TGTGCCAGCAGTTTTCCAGAATCCTATGGCTACACCTTC.

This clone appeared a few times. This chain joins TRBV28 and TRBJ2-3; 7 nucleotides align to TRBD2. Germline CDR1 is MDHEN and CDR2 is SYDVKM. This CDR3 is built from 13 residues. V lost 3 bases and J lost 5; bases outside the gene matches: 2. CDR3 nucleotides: TGTGCCAGCAGTTTTGCTAGCGGAGATACGCAGTATTTT. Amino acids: CASSFASGDTQYF.

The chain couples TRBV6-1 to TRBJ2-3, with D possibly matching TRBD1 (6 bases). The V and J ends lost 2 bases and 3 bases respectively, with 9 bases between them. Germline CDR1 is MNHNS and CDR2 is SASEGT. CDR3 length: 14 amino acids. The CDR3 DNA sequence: TGTGCCAGCAGTGAACCCAGGGGAACAGATACGCAGTATTTT. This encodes CASSEPRGTDTQYF.

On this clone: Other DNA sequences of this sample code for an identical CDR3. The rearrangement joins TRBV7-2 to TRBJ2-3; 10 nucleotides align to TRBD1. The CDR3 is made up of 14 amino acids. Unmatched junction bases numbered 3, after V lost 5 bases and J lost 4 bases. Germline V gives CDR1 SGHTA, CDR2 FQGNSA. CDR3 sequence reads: CASSRDRGPDTQYF. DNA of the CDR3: TGTGCCAGCAGCCGGGACAGGGGACCAGATACGCAGTATTTT. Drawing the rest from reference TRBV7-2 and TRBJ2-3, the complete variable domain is GAGVSQSPSNKVTEKGKDVELRCDPISGHTALYWYRQSLGQGLEFLIYFQGNSAPDKSGLPSDRFSAERTGGSVSTLTIQRTQQEDSAVYLCASSRDRGPDTQYFGPGTRLTVL.

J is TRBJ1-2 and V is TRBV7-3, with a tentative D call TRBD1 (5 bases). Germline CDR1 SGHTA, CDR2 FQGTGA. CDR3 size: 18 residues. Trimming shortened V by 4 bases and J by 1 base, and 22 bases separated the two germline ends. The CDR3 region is CASSSKPSTGDINYGYTF. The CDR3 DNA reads TGTGCCAGCAGCTCTAAACCGTCAACGGGGGATATTAACTATGGCTACACCTTC.